The 26 T cell receptor beta chains in this list originate from one sample, sequenced in a study of T cell changes during pregnancy in multiple sclerosis. Profiled with immunoSEQ multiplex PCR; TCRdb holds only in-frame clones, not every one. The sample shows about 68,000 clones, 90% of them seen only once. The input for sequencing was peripheral blood, taken in the third trimester of pregnancy. The receptor source for this set is a female donor with multiple sclerosis, enrolled in a pregnancy study.

V gene TRBV30 combines with J gene TRBJ1-4; possible D gene TRBD1, 5 bases. This CDR3 contains 15 residues. The ends were cut back, 1 base at V and 5 bases at J, with 14 bases in the middle. The germline CDR1 and CDR2 sequences are GTSNPN and SVGIG (reference sequence). The CDR3 loop reads CAWSGGGDWNEKLFF. CDR3 nucleotides: TGTGCCTGGAGTGGGGGGGGAGATTGGAATGAAAAACTGTTTTTT.

V and J are TRBV14 and TRBJ1-2, with 7 bases fitting TRBD1. The J segment lost 5 bases and the V segment lost 5 bases, leaving 8 bases of the junction unmatched. Germline assignment: CDR1 SGHDN and CDR2 FVKESK. This CDR3 region has 14 residues. CDR3 sequence: CASSSRTGEYGYTF. CDR3 nucleotides: TGTGCCAGCAGCTCCCGGACAGGAGAATATGGCTACACCTTC.

The rearrangement joins TRBV19 to TRBJ1-5; no reliable D call. The V end was cut by 5 bases, the J end by 2 bases, with 13 bases between. Germline CDR1 and CDR2: LNHDA and SQIVND (reference sequence). This CDR3 contains 15 residues. CDR3 in amino acids: CASSLGQSGNQPQHF. Here the CDR3 DNA reads TGTGCCAGTAGTCTAGGGCAGAGCGGCAATCAGCCCCAGCATTTT.

V usage is TRBV5-1 and J usage is TRBJ2-2; D is possibly TRBD1 (7 bases). The V and J ends lost 6 bases and 5 bases respectively, with 14 bases between them. The CDR3 has 14 residues. In germline, CDR1 is SGHRS, CDR2 YFSETQ. Here the CDR3 reads CASTAGGGTGELFF. The CDR3 DNA reads as TGCGCCAGCACTGCAGGGGGAGGAACCGGGGAGCTGTTTTTT.

The J gene is TRBJ1-4, the V gene TRBV5-1; TRBD1 aligns across 7 bases. CDR1 is SGHRS, CDR2 YFSETQ, per germline. The CDR3 is 14 amino acids. V shed 4 bases and J 11 bases; nucleotides not matched to a gene: 11. In DNA form, the CDR3 reads TGCGCCAGCAGCCTAGACAGGGCCGGCGGGAAACTGTTTTTT. Translating it yields CASSLDRAGGKLFF.

A few counts support this clone. The V gene is TRBV6-1, the J gene TRBJ1-1, with 7 bases identical to TRBD1. V was clipped by 8 bases and J by 4 bases; unmatched bases: 7. The germline V gene encodes CDR1 MNHNS and CDR2 SASEGT. The CDR3 is 13 residues long. The CDR3 loop reads CASAETGRTEAFF. Written as DNA, the CDR3 is TGTGCCAGCGCTGAGACAGGGCGCACTGAAGCTTTCTTT.

J is TRBJ1-1 and V is TRBV19; D unclear. Germline V lookup: CDR1 LNHDA, CDR2 SQIVND (reference sequence). This CDR3 is built from 13 residues. V was trimmed by 4 bases and J by 1 base, leaving 7 bases between them. In DNA form, the CDR3 reads TGTGCCAGTAGTAACACAGCGAACACTGAAGCTTTCTTT. Amino acids: CASSNTANTEAFF.

The rearrangement uses TRBV19 and TRBJ2-2; 9 bases are shared with TRBD1. CDR3 length equals 13 residues. J lost 6 bases, V lost 6 bases, and 2 bases had no gene match. From germline, CDR1 is LNHDA and CDR2 SQIVND (reference sequence). The DNA of the CDR3 is TGTGCCAGTAGGGGACAGGGCCCCGGGGAGCTGTTTTTT. It encodes CASRGQGPGELFF.

The V gene is TRBV5-4, the J gene TRBJ1-2; possible D gene TRBD1, 6 bases. Germline-derived CDR1 and CDR2 are SGHNT and YYREEE (reference sequence). The CDR3 loop spans 15 amino acids. V dropped 4 bases and J dropped 0 bases, with 13 bases sitting between them. CDR3 in DNA: TGTGCCAGCAGCGACTACAGGGAAGCTAACTATGGCTACACCTTC. This encodes CASSDYREANYGYTF.

This sequence joins TRBV6-6 and TRBJ1-4; the D gene is possibly TRBD1 (6 bases). V lost 0 bases, J lost 1 base, and 9 bases lay in between. The length of the CDR3 is 16 residues. Germline CDR1 reads MNHNY; CDR2 reads SVGAGI (reference sequence). The CDR3 coding sequence is TGTGCCAGCAGTTACTCGGTCAGGGGAACTAATGAAAAACTGTTTTTT. Its translation is CASSYSVRGTNEKLFF.

V gene TRBV7-6 combines with J gene TRBJ2-5; 9 bases agree with TRBD1. The CDR3 consists of 16 residues. Losses at the gene ends were 4 bases for V and 1 base for J; bases not matched to a gene: 7. Germline-derived CDR1 and CDR2 are SGHVS and FNYEAQ. The CDR3 nucleotides read TGTGCCAGCAGCTCAGGGGACAGGGTGTCCCAAGAGACCCAGTACTTC. Translating it yields CASSSGDRVSQETQYF.

This rearrangement joins TRBV6-1 to TRBJ1-4; a possible D gene is TRBD1 (5 bases). Germline CDR1 MNHNS, CDR2 SASEGT. Trimming stripped 3 bases from V and 7 bases from J, with 15 bases between. This CDR3 has 15 residues. CDR3 DNA: TGTGCCAGCAGTGATCGTGGGGGGGTGAGTGAAAAACTGTTTTTT. This codes for CASSDRGGVSEKLFF.

The CDR3 sequence is CASSWDTLGYTF. DNA for the CDR3: TGTGCCAGCAGCTGGGACACACTTGGCTACACCTTC. This chain joins TRBV7-2 and TRBJ1-2; possible D gene TRBD1, 6 bases. Deletions cut 4 bases from V and 7 bases from J, with 10 bases between. Per germline, CDR1 SGHTA and CDR2 FQGNSA. The CDR3 runs to 12 residues.

The chain uses TRBV30 and TRBJ1-6; D is unclear. V was cut by 3 bases and J by 7 bases, with 16 bases left in between. This CDR3 contains 15 residues. Germline-derived CDR1 and CDR2 are GTSNPN and SVGIG (reference sequence). The CDR3 spells CAWRAEETTNSPLHF. CDR3 nucleotide sequence: TGTGCCTGGAGGGCGGAGGAGACAACAAATTCACCCCTCCACTTT. Combining the CDR3 with reference TRBV30 and TRBJ1-6 gives the whole variable domain SQTIHQWPATLVQPVGSPLSLECTVEGTSNPNLYWYRQAAGRGLQLLFYSVGIGQISSEVPQNLSASRPQDRQFILSSKKLLLSDSGFYLCAWRAEETTNSPLHFGNGTRLTVT.

The CDR3 loop is CSVGTGDQPQHF. DNA for the CDR3: TGCAGCGTTGGGACAGGGGATCAGCCCCAGCATTTT. The chain employs TRBV29-1 and TRBJ1-5, with TRBD1 matching over 9 bases. Trimming took 4 bases from V and 5 from J; bases not matched to a gene: 0. Per the germline V gene, CDR1 is SQVTM and CDR2 is ANQGSEA. The CDR3 has 12 amino acids.

The chain employs TRBV4-1 and TRBJ1-5, with D uncertain. Trimming left V 0 bases short and J 2 bases short, with 8 bases between. The CDR3 covers 15 residues. The V gene's germline CDR1 is MGHRA and CDR2 YSYEKL. The CDR3 protein is CASSQDAAGNQPQHF. The DNA of the CDR3 is TGCGCCAGCAGCCAAGATGCGGCGGGCAATCAGCCCCAGCATTTT.

This chain uses TRBV6-5 with TRBJ2-7; TRBD1 aligns across 8 bases. From germline, CDR1 is MNHEY and CDR2 SVGAGI. J gave up 0 bases and V 6 bases, and 7 bases lay outside the gene matches. This CDR3 is built from 15 residues. CDR3 residues: CASRTTGGGSYEQYF. The CDR3 DNA sequence: TGTGCCAGCAGAACCACAGGGGGAGGCTCCTACGAGCAGTACTTC.

The chain is built from TRBV19 and TRBJ1-2; 9 nucleotides agree with TRBD1. V lost 6 bases and J lost 7; bases outside the gene matches: 15. Per the germline V gene, CDR1 is LNHDA and CDR2 is SQIVND (reference sequence). The CDR3 has 16 residues. As DNA, the CDR3 is TGTGCCAGTAGCATGAGGGGACAGGGTAAATTAGGTGGCTACACCTTC. As protein: CASSMRGQGKLGGYTF. The whole variable domain, remainder taken from reference TRBV19 and TRBJ1-2, is DGGITQSPKYLFRKEGQNVTLSCEQNLNHDAMYWYRQDPGQGLRLIYYSQIVNDFQKGDIAEGYSVSREKKESFPLTVTSAQKNPTAFYLCASSMRGQGKLGGYTFGSGTRLTVV.

This sequence joins TRBV2 and TRBJ2-7; 8 nucleotides match TRBD2. J gave up 6 bases and V 2 bases, and 9 bases lay outside the gene matches. This CDR3 contains 15 residues. CDR1 is SNHLY, CDR2 FYNNEI, per germline. The CDR3 reads CASSEQGGRLSEQYF. The CDR3 DNA is TGTGCCAGCAGTGAACAGGGCGGGAGGTTGTCCGAGCAGTACTTC.

This chain uses TRBV27 with TRBJ1-1; D possibly corresponds to TRBD1 (5 bases). The CDR3 has 13 residues. The V end lost 5 bases, the J end lost 6 bases, and 13 bases lay between the germline ends. CDR1 and CDR2 from the germline V gene are MNHEY and SMNVEV (reference sequence). CDR3 region: CASSPRQIAEAFF. Written as DNA, the CDR3 is TGTGCCAGCAGTCCCCGACAGATCGCTGAAGCTTTCTTT.

The chain couples TRBV6-5 to TRBJ1-2; D possibly corresponds to TRBD1 (5 bases). V lost 7 bases and J lost 8, with 20 bases in between. This CDR3 comprises 14 residues. Germline V gene sequence: CDR1 MNHEY, CDR2 SVGAGI. The CDR3 DNA follows: TGTGCCAGCAAACGCGGACATCCATTCGGAGGCTACACCTTC. The encoded protein is CASKRGHPFGGYTF.

The V and J genes are TRBV6-4 and TRBJ1-1; 9 bases match TRBD1. J gave up 2 bases and V 7 bases, and 14 bases lay outside the gene matches. The germline V gene encodes CDR1 MRHNA and CDR2 SNTAGT. The CDR3 spans 17 residues. CDR3 residues: CASKSTAGTGSNTEAFF. For the CDR3, the DNA is TGTGCCAGCAAATCAACCGCCGGGACAGGGTCTAACACTGAAGCTTTCTTT.

CDR3 amino acids: CASSVAPSGGQYEQYF. The CDR3, as DNA: TGTGCCAGCAGCGTAGCTCCATCGGGGGGCCAGTACGAGCAGTACTTC. The chain uses TRBV9 and TRBJ2-7, with D possibly being TRBD2 (7 bases). This CDR3 has 16 residues. Germline loops: CDR1 SGDLS, CDR2 YYNGEE. The V gene lost 0 bases and the J gene lost 4 bases, with 17 bases spanning the gap.

The DNA of the CDR3 is TGTGCCAGTAGTCCGACAGGGAGTGCCTACGAGCAGTACTTC. Protein product: CASSPTGSAYEQYF. V and J are TRBV19 and TRBJ2-7, with TRBD1 identical over 7 bases. The ends lost 5 bases at V and 2 bases at J; junction bases unmatched: 6. The germline CDR1 and CDR2 sequences are LNHDA and SQIVND (reference sequence). This CDR3 has 14 residues. Drawing the rest from reference TRBV19 and TRBJ2-7, the complete variable domain is DGGITQSPKYLFRKEGQNVTLSCEQNLNHDAMYWYRQDPGQGLRLIYYSQIVNDFQKGDIAEGYSVSREKKESFPLTVTSAQKNPTAFYLCASSPTGSAYEQYFGPGTRLTVT.

The rearrangement joins TRBV7-2 to TRBJ2-2; 9 bases are shared with TRBD1. There are 15 residues in the CDR3. Germline assignment: CDR1 SGHTA and CDR2 FQGNSA. Germline trimming cut 4 bases from V and 8 bases from J; bases unmatched to any gene: 8. The CDR3 sequence is CASSYRGRRTGELFF. The CDR3 region has the DNA TGTGCCAGCAGCTACAGGGGGCGGCGGACTGGGGAGCTGTTTTTT.

The chain employs TRBV6-5 and TRBJ1-2, with D tentatively TRBD1 (5 bases). This CDR3 has 15 amino acids. Trimming took off 0 bases at V and 4 bases at J, with 12 bases between the two ends. Germline values: CDR1 MNHEY, CDR2 SVGAGI. The CDR3 region has the DNA TGTGCCAGCAGTTACTCGAGTTTACAGGTCTATGGCTACACCTTC. It is translated as CASSYSSLQVYGYTF.